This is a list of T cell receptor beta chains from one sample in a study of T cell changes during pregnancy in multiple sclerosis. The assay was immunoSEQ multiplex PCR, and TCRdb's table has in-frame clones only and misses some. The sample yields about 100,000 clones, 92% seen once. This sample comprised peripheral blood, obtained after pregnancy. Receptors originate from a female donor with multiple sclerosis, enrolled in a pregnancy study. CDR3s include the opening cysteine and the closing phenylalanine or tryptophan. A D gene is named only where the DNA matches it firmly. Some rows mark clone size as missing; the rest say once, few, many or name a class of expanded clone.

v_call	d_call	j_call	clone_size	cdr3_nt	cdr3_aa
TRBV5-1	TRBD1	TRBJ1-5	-	TGCGCCAGCAGCCCGGGGACAGGGGTCGGCAATCAGCCCCAGCATTTT	CASSPGTGVGNQPQHF
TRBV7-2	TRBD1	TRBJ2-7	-	TGTGCCAGCAGACATGGGACAGGGGAAATTTACGAGCAGTACTTC	CASRHGTGEIYEQYF
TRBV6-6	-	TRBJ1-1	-	TGTGCCAGCAGTTCAGGGGTCCGGAACACTGAAGCTTTCTTT	CASSSGVRNTEAFF
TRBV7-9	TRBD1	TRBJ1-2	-	TGTGCCAGCAGTCAGCCGGGACAGAAACATGGCTACACCTTC	CASSQPGQKHGYTF
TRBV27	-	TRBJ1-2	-	TGTGCCAGCAGTTCTTACAGTTTTAGGGGCGGCTACACCTTC	CASSSYSFRGGYTF
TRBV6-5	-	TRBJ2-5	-	TGTGCCAGCAGTTACATGGCAGAAGAGACCCAGTACTTC	CASSYMAEETQYF
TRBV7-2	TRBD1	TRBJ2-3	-	TGTGCCAGCACCAAAATAGGGGGCCTGGGAGATACGCAGTATTTT	CASTKIGGLGDTQYF
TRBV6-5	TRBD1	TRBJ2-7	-	TGTGCCAGCAGTTACACAGGGGATAACGAGCAGTACTTC	CASSYTGDNEQYF
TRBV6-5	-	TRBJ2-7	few	TGTGCCAGCAGTAACAGCTACGAGCAGTACTTC	CASSNSYEQYF
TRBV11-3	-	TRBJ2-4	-	TGTGCCAGCAGAAACAATGGGGAGATAGGGAACATTCAGTACTTC	CASRNNGEIGNIQYF
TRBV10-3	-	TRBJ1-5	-	TGTGCCATCAGGGACAGCGAAGGGAATCAGCCCCAGCATTTT	CAIRDSEGNQPQHF